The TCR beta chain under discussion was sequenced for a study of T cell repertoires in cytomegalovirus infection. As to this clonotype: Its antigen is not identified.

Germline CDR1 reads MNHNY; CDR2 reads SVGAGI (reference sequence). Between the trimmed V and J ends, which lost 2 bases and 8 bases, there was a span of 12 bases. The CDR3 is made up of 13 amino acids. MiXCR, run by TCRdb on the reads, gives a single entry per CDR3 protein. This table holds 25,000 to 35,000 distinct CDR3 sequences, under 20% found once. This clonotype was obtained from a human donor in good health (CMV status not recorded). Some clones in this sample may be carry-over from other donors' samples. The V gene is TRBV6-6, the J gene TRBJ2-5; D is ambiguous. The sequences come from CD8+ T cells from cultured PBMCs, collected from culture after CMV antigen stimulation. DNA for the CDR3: TGTGCCAGCAGTTACCCTGAACTTCTTACCCAGTACTTC. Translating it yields CASSYPELLTQYF.